This passage covers 10 T cell receptor beta chains from one sample sequenced in a study of blood T cells in healthy people across ages. For the second PCR, which ran for roughly 6 to 11 cycles, a sample-barcoded 5' primer and a J-beta primer mix were used. TCRdb analysed the 5' RACE reads with MiXCR anew, one entry per CDR3 protein. The sample carries about a million distinct CDR3 sequences, less than 45% recorded once. The sample consisted of blood. All receptors come from a man in his late teens or twenties in good health.

The genes are TRBV20-1 and TRBJ1-1; D not certain. Germline V lookup: CDR1 DFQATT, CDR2 SNEGSKA (reference sequence). V was clipped by 5 bases and J by 0 bases, with 16 bases between them. The CDR3 extends over 15 amino acids. The CDR3 region has the DNA TGCAGTGCTTCGTCAGGTTTAGAGATGAACACTGAAGCTTTCTTT. Protein sequence: CSASSGLEMNTEAFF.

J is TRBJ1-5 and V is TRBV6-5, with D uncertain. V lost 0 bases to trimming and J lost 7 bases, with 13 bases between them. The CDR3 length is 15 residues. The germline V gene encodes CDR1 MNHEY and CDR2 SVGAGI. Written as DNA, the CDR3 is TGTGCCAGCAGTTACTCGAAACGGGGTGGACAGCCCCAGCATTTT. Translated, it gives CASSYSKRGGQPQHF.

The sample holds many counts of this clonotype. This rearrangement joins TRBV20-1 to TRBJ1-2, with D unclear. Germline lookup yields CDR1 DFQATT and CDR2 SNEGSKA (reference sequence). V was clipped by 5 bases and J by 3 bases, with 7 bases between them. The CDR3 extends over 11 amino acids. The DNA of the CDR3 is TGCAGTGCTCCCCCAGACTATGGCTACACCTTC. Its protein is CSAPPDYGYTF.

This clonotype was counted a few times. This rearrangement joins TRBV12-3 or TRBV12-4 to TRBJ1-1; 7 bases match TRBD1. The CDR3 loop spans 13 amino acids. Trimming at V came to 8 bases and at J to 4 bases, leaving 7 bases not matched to a gene. CDR3 region: CASRQGKGTEAFF. DNA of the CDR3: TGTGCCAGCCGACAGGGAAAAGGCACTGAAGCTTTCTTT.

The gene calls are TRBV7-8 and TRBJ2-1; 8 nucleotides match TRBD2. This CDR3 spans 16 amino acids. CDR1 and CDR2 (germline): SGHVS, FQNEAQ. V trimming: 1 base; J trimming: 3 bases; junction bases outside the gene matches: 5. CDR3 in amino acids: CASSLGGAGGYNEQFF. CDR3 coding DNA: TGTGCCAGCAGCTTAGGGGGTGCGGGAGGCTACAATGAGCAGTTCTTC.

CDR3: CASSLADRGASQYF. CDR3 in DNA: TGTGCCAGCAGCTTGGCGGATCGTGGGGCGTCCCAGTACTTC. The chain carries TRBV5-6 and TRBJ2-5; TRBD1 is a possible D gene (5 bases). CDR1 SGHDT and CDR2 YYEEEE come from the germline V gene. V dropped 0 bases and J dropped 9 bases, with 15 bases sitting between them. The CDR3 length is 14 residues.

In this sample, this clonotype turned up a few times. The gene calls are TRBV12-3 or TRBV12-4 and TRBJ2-1, with D possibly being TRBD2 (6 bases). The CDR3 loop spans 14 amino acids. V was shortened by 1 base and J by 9 bases, with 13 bases between the two germline ends. The CDR3 nucleotides read TGTGCCAGCAGTTTAGGGGTCGGTAGCGGTGAGCAGTTCTTC. This gives the protein CASSLGVGSGEQFF.

The V call is TRBV12-3 or TRBV12-4, the J call TRBJ2-3; tentatively, D is TRBD2 (6 bases). V was shortened by 7 bases and J by 11 bases, with 25 bases between the two germline ends. The CDR3 has 15 residues. The chain's CDR3 is CASTFSGVFPDVQYF. The DNA of the CDR3 is TGTGCCAGCACCTTTTCGGGGGTGTTCCCAGATGTGCAGTATTTT.

This clonotype was picked up one time. The chain employs TRBV28 and TRBJ2-1; D perhaps matches TRBD1 (6 bases). Between the trimmed V and J ends, which lost 4 bases and 2 bases, there was a span of 15 bases. CDR1 and CDR2 (germline): MDHEN, SYDVKM. The CDR3 runs to 16 residues. The CDR3 DNA follows: TGTGCCAGCAGTTCTCACCGGGACAAGCCCTACAATGAGCAGTTCTTC. It translates to CASSSHRDKPYNEQFF.

This clonotype was found a few times. The chain links TRBV27 to TRBJ2-3; maybe TRBD2 (6 bases). The CDR3 runs 13 residues. Germline V gene lookup returns CDR1 MNHEY and CDR2 SMNVEV (reference sequence). V dropped 7 bases and J dropped 4 bases, with 12 bases sitting between them. CDR3 amino acids: CASNGGAADTQYF. The CDR3 nucleotides are TGTGCCAGCAATGGAGGGGCGGCAGATACGCAGTATTTT.